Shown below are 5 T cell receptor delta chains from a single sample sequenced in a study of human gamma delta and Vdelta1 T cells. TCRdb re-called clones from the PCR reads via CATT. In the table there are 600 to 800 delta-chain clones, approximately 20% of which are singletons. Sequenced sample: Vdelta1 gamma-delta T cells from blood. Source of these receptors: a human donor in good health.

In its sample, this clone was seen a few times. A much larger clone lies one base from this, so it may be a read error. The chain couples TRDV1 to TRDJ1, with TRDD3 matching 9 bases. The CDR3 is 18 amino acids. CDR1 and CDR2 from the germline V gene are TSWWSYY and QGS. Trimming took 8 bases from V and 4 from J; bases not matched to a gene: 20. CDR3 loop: CALRVEVPYYWGSDKLIF. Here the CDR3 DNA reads TGTGCTCTTAGGGTGGAAGTTCCGTACTACTGGGGGAGCGATAAACTCATCTTT.

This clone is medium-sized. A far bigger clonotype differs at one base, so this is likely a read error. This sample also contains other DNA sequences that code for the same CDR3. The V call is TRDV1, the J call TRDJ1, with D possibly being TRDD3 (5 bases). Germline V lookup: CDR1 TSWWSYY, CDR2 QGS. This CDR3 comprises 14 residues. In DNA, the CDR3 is TGTGCCCTTGGGGAACTTCTCGTCCCCTTAAAACTCATCTTT. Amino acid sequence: CALGELLVPLKLIF.

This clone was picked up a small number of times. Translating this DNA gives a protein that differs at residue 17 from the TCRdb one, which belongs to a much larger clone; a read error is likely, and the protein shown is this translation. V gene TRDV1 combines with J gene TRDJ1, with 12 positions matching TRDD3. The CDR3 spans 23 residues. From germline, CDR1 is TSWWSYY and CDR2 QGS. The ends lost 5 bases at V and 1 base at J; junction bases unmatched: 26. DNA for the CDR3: TGTGCTCTTGGGCCACCTAGACCGCCTCTGTACTGGGGGATACTGAGGTGCACCGATAAACTCATCTTT. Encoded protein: CALGPPRPPLYWGILRCTDKLIF.

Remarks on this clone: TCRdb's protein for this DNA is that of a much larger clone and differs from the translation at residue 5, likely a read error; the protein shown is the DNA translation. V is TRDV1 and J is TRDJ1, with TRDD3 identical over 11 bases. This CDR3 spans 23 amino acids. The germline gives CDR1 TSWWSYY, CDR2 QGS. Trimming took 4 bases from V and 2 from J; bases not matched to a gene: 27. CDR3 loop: CALGVAGHPTVGGYAVVTDKLIF. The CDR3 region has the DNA TGTGCTCTTGGGGTCGCGGGTCATCCTACCGTTGGGGGATACGCCGTTGTGACCGATAAACTCATCTTT.

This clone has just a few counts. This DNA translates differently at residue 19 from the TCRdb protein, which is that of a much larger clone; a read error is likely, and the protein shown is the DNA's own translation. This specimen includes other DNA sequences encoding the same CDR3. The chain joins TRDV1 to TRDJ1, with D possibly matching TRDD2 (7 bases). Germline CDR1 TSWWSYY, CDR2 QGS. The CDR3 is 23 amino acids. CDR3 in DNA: TGTGCCCTTGGGGTCTTTACCTTCCTTCCGACATCTATTTACTTGGGGGTCACCAATAAACTCATCTTT. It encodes CALGVFTFLPTSIYLGVTNKLIF.